Given below is one T cell receptor beta chain in context. This receptor's antigen is unknown. The input lacks base qualities; no much larger clone sits a single base away. The entry originates in a study of spatial heterogeneity in lung cancer (dated by TCRdb to between 2017 and 2020). Regarding the complete study: More beta-chain than alpha-chain transcripts were consistently detected, likely reflecting higher beta-chain transcript abundance. In the raw uncorrected reads, each unique combination of TCR and UMI appeared on average more than ten times. TCR alpha and beta repertoires were quantitatively compared across multiple tumor regions, matched nontumor lung and blood in non-small cell lung cancer. TCR repertoire features were related to nonsynonymous mutation counts determined by whole-exome sequencing of tumor tissue. Both alpha and beta chains were TCR-sequenced in samples taken at surgery, namely 220 tumor regions, approximately 63 matched nontumor lung samples and just over 55 PBMC samples.

Library generation was performed with 5' RACE. Sequencing was carried out with a NextSeq 500. The TCR library protocol attached a unique molecular identifier to each TCR cDNA molecule to allow correction of PCR and sequencing errors. The source study handled its data this way. TCR identification, UMI-based error correction and CDR3 extraction were all carried out with Decombinator tools. TCRs above a frequency of 2 per 1,000, corresponding to the top 1% of the tumor frequency distribution, were defined as expanded. Rényi diversity was computed with the R vegan package after subsampling each repertoire 100 times to 5,000 TCRs. To build CDR3 similarity networks, amino acid triplet string-kernel similarity was used, and CDR3s were connected when their pairwise similarity was above 0.82. TCRdb took the public reads, trimmed them with fastp at Q25, ran MiXCR for clone calling and kept in-frame beta chains. Rows merge per CDR3 protein into single entries with the most common DNA and genes. None of the V and J calls come from the authors' own analysis; TCRdb made them. Recorded for this sample are 25,000 or so distinct CDR3 sequences; about 3% of them occurred a single time. The ten largest clonotypes hold 29% of the sample.

The CDR3 goes from the cysteine to the phenylalanine over 17 residues. Of all the DNA, just the CDR3 is kept, 51 bases in frame from base 1. V is trimmed back by 2 bases and J by 9 bases, and the junction contains 14 bases that no gene match accounts for. According to the germline V gene, CDR1 reads SGHNT and CDR2 reads YENEEA. The time point tag for this specimen amounts to: sample taken at primary tumor resection. Donors were 70 or so patients with early-stage, untreated non-small cell lung cancer from the lung TRACERx cohort. Whole RNA extracted from tumor and nontumor lung tissue, or from cryopreserved PBMC samples, was used for TCR sequencing without cell sorting. A patient was chosen for TCR sequencing only when enough RNA was available from at least two tumor regions. The full study reports these points: Additional single-cell paired TCR alpha and beta sequencing was considered necessary to confirm, at a functional level, the hypothesis that regional TCRs recognize regional mutations. Ubiquitous expanded tumor TCRs were found in blood more often at tumor resection than at routine follow-up.

The sequence is built from TRBV11-3 and TRBJ2-1; TRBD1 lines up with 9 middle nucleotides. This TCR was recovered from a female donor with early-stage non-small cell lung cancer. The specimen was PBMCs, collected at surgery. The DNA reads TGTGCCAGCAGCTTAAACCTCGTAGGGACAGGGTTCGGTGAGCAGTTCTTC. This translates into CASSLNLVGTGFGEQFF.